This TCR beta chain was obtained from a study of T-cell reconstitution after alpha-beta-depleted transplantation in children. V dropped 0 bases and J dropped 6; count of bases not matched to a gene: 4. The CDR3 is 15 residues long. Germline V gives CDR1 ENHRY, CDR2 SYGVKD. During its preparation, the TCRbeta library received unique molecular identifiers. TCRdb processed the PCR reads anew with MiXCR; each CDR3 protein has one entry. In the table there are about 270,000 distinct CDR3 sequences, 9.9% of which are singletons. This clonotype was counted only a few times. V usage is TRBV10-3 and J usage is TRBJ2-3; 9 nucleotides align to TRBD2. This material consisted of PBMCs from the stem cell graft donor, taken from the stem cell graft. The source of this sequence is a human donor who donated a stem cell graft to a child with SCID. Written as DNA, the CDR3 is TGTGCCATCAGTGAGTCCCAGGCGGGAGGGGATACGCAGTATTTT. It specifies CAISESQAGGDTQYF.